These 32 T cell receptor beta chains were all obtained from the same sample, sequenced in a study of blood T cell repertoires in COVID-19. Some clones are missing from TCRdb's copy, which holds only in-frame ones; the method was immunoSEQ multiplex PCR. The repertoire holds over 10,000 clones, with 65% to 80% as singletons. Sequenced: peripheral blood. These receptors were collected from a woman older than 75 with acute or convalescent COVID-19.

This rearrangement joins TRBV19 to TRBJ1-2; D gene unclear. The V and J ends lost 6 bases and 7 bases respectively, with 12 bases between them. Germline-derived CDR1 and CDR2 are LNHDA and SQIVND (reference sequence). This CDR3 has 12 residues. DNA for the CDR3: TGTGCCAGTAGCCTAGGTGGAGGTGGCTACACCTTC. Translated, it gives CASSLGGGGYTF. Variable domain in full (rest from reference TRBV19 and TRBJ1-2): DGGITQSPKYLFRKEGQNVTLSCEQNLNHDAMYWYRQDPGQGLRLIYYSQIVNDFQKGDIAEGYSVSREKKESFPLTVTSAQKNPTAFYLCASSLGGGGYTFGSGTRLTVV.

This clone was detected once. J is TRBJ1-4 and V is TRBV7-2, with D hard to call. The CDR3 length is 13 residues. Trimming pared 2 bases from V and 8 bases from J, leaving 9 bases between. The germline gives CDR1 SGHTA, CDR2 FQGNSA. The DNA for the CDR3 is TGTGCCAGCAGCTTATGGGCTGACGAAAAACTGTTTTTT. It translates to CASSLWADEKLFF.

The chain is built from TRBV6-2 or TRBV6-3 and TRBJ2-7; D is possibly TRBD2 (6 bases). This CDR3 contains 16 residues. V dropped 4 bases and J dropped 2 bases, with 18 bases sitting between them. Per the germline V gene, CDR1 is MNHEY and CDR2 is SVGEGT. The CDR3 coding sequence is TGTGCCAGCAGTTCACGCCCCGCGGGGATTACCTACGAGCAGTACTTC. This encodes CASSSRPAGITYEQYF.

This chain joins TRBV19 and TRBJ2-1; D perhaps matches TRBD2 (5 bases). With 4 bases removed from V and 4 bases from J, the gap between germline ends came to 11 bases. The CDR3 contains 14 residues. Per germline, CDR1 LNHDA and CDR2 SQIVND (reference sequence). The CDR3 DNA reads as TGTGCCAGTAGTACGGACTTTTATTACAATGAGCAGTTCTTC. This gives the protein CASSTDFYYNEQFF. The full variable domain, in which reference TRBV19 and TRBJ2-1 provide the parts outside the CDR3, is DGGITQSPKYLFRKEGQNVTLSCEQNLNHDAMYWYRQDPGQGLRLIYYSQIVNDFQKGDIAEGYSVSREKKESFPLTVTSAQKNPTAFYLCASSTDFYYNEQFFGPGTRLTVL.

This chain uses TRBV25-1 with TRBJ1-4, with unresolved D. V lost 4 bases and J lost 0, with 15 bases in between. The CDR3 has 17 residues. Germline CDR1 MGHDK, CDR2 SYGVNS. The CDR3 DNA is TGTGCCAGCAGTGGTTATCGCCGAGGCTCAACTAATGAAAAACTGTTTTTT. Residues: CASSGYRRGSTNEKLFF.

This clone was picked up a small number of times. The genes are TRBV29-1 and TRBJ2-5, with D tentatively TRBD1 (6 bases). Trimming shortened V by 6 bases and J by 5 bases, and 16 bases separated the two germline ends. The CDR3 loop spans 13 amino acids. CDR1 and CDR2 (germline): SQVTM, ANQGSEA. CDR3 DNA: TGCAGCGTCAGGCAGGGGCAAGGGGAGACCCAGTACTTC. The encoded protein is CSVRQGQGETQYF.

The chain carries TRBV28 and TRBJ2-7; 9 positions agree with TRBD2. The CDR3 is 14 residues long. V gave up 2 bases and J gave up 4 bases; unmatched junction bases: 3. From germline, CDR1 is MDHEN and CDR2 SYDVKM. The CDR3 bases are TGTGCCAGCAGTTTAGCGGGGGGGCCTTACGAGCAGTACTTC. Amino acid sequence: CASSLAGGPYEQYF.

This clone has just a few counts. The V and J genes are TRBV6-4 and TRBJ2-2; weak D call: TRBD2 (5 bases). The CDR3 runs 13 residues. Trimming removed 4 bases at V and 4 bases at J, with 7 bases between. Germline V gene lookup returns CDR1 MRHNA and CDR2 SNTAGT. The CDR3 loop reads CASSAAATGELFF. Written as DNA, the CDR3 is TGTGCCAGCAGTGCAGCGGCCACCGGGGAGCTGTTTTTT.

This sequence joins TRBV7-9 and TRBJ1-5; D not resolved. Germline V gene lookup returns CDR1 SEHNR and CDR2 FQNEAQ (reference sequence). The CDR3 length is 14 residues. V shed 1 base and J shed 3 bases, with 7 bases lying between them. CDR3 region: CASSLGGYNQPQHF. For the CDR3, the DNA is TGTGCCAGCAGCTTAGGAGGGTACAATCAGCCCCAGCATTTT. The variable domain in full, with the rest retrieved from reference TRBV7-9 and TRBJ1-5, is DTGVSQNPRHKITKRGQNVTFRCDPISEHNRLYWYRQTLGQGPEFLTYFQNEAQLEKSRLLSDRFSAERPKGSFSTLEIQRTEQGDSAMYLCASSLGGYNQPQHFGDGTRLSIL.

This chain uses TRBV7-9 with TRBJ1-4; D not certain. The CDR3 spans 13 residues. Trimming removed 5 bases at V and 8 bases at J, with 12 bases between. Germline values: CDR1 SEHNR, CDR2 FQNEAQ (reference sequence). CDR3 nucleotide sequence: TGTGCCAGCAGCCCCCGCGGGAGGGAAAAACTGTTTTTT. Translated: CASSPRGREKLFF.

The chain combines TRBV11-2 with TRBJ1-5; 8 nucleotides agree with TRBD1. The germline CDR1 and CDR2 sequences are SGHAT and FQNNGV. The CDR3 extends over 14 amino acids. Trimming at V came to 2 bases and at J to 7 bases, leaving 4 bases not matched to a gene. The CDR3 spells CASSLQGAGQPQHF. As DNA, the CDR3 is TGTGCCAGCAGCTTACAGGGGGCAGGCCAGCCCCAGCATTTT.

This chain connects TRBV9 to TRBJ2-3; no reliable D call. V was pared by 4 bases and J by 5 bases, with 14 bases between. The CDR3 length is 14 residues. The germline V gene encodes CDR1 SGDLS and CDR2 YYNGEE. The CDR3 nucleotides read TGTGCCAGCAGCCCCCGCCCCTACGAAGATACGCAGTATTTT. Amino acids: CASSPRPYEDTQYF.

The chain joins TRBV11-2 to TRBJ2-2; D ambiguous. The CDR3 is 13 amino acids. V was pared by 6 bases and J by 3 bases, with 8 bases between. The V gene's germline CDR1 is SGHAT and CDR2 FQNNGV. The CDR3 here is CASRTQYTGELFF. The CDR3 DNA is TGTGCCAGCAGGACTCAATACACCGGGGAGCTGTTTTTT.

This clone showed up just once. The conserved closing phenylalanine or tryptophan is absent in this CDR3, likely reflecting a read error. Because the CDR3's place on the DNA is in doubt, the DNA is left out and the CDR3 is given as listed by TCRdb. CDR3 in amino acids: CSARDPPGQSQ. V gene TRBV20-1 combines with J gene TRBJ1-1; TRBD1, the table's D call, was not compared with the DNA. The CDR3 has 11 residues if both end residues are counted. Germline assignment: CDR1 DFQATT and CDR2 SNEGSKA (reference sequence).

In its sample, this clone was seen a few times. Other DNA sequences in this sample translate to the same CDR3. The chain joins TRBV7-2 to TRBJ2-7; TRBD1 matches 9 bases. The junction had 8 bases not matched to a gene; V was cut back by 2 bases and J by 6 bases. Germline V gene data show CDR1 as SGHTA and CDR2 as FQGNSA. The CDR3 consists of 15 residues. The CDR3 DNA reads TGTGCCAGCAGCTTATTTGGGACAGGGCGCGGCGAGCAGTACTTC. Amino acid sequence: CASSLFGTGRGEQYF.

The chain is built from TRBV11-2 and TRBJ2-1, with 7 bases lining up with TRBD2. The CDR3 is made up of 14 amino acids. The V segment lost 6 bases and the J segment 8 bases; nucleotides outside the gene matches: 10. CDR1 and CDR2 (germline): SGHAT, FQNNGV. The CDR3 region has the DNA TGTGCCAGCAGTGGGGACTATCAAGCACATGAGCAGTTCTTC. It is translated as CASSGDYQAHEQFF.

This rearrangement joins TRBV14 to TRBJ1-1; 11 positions match TRBD1. Germline assignment: CDR1 SGHDN and CDR2 FVKESK. J was trimmed by 11 bases and V by 0 bases; bases with no gene match: 11. CDR3 length: 16 amino acids. CDR3: CASSQDNWGQGVSAFF. CDR3 DNA sequence: TGTGCCAGCAGCCAAGATAATTGGGGACAGGGGGTGTCGGCTTTCTTT.

V gene TRBV15 combines with J gene TRBJ1-6; weak D call: TRBD1 (5 bases). Germline V gene data show CDR1 as LNHNV and CDR2 as YYDKDF (reference sequence). Between the trimmed V and J ends, which lost 6 bases and 7 bases, there was a span of 25 bases. There are 18 residues in the CDR3. The CDR3 DNA is TGTGCCACCAGACCCCAAGGAGGGGTAGGGTCTGGAAATTCACCCCTCCACTTT. It specifies CATRPQGGVGSGNSPLHF.

This clone was seen only a few times. This chain links TRBV28 with TRBJ1-1; D call uncertain. V lost 6 bases and J 7 bases, leaving 24 bases between the germline ends. This CDR3 contains 16 residues. The germline V gene has CDR1 MDHEN and CDR2 SYDVKM. The CDR3 DNA reads TGTGCCAGCAGGTCTACCAAATTGCGAGTTATACGTGAAGCTTTCTTT. Translation gives CASRSTKLRVIREAFF.

V is TRBV10-2 and J is TRBJ1-1; D might be TRBD1 (6 bases). Germline V gives CDR1 WSHSY, CDR2 SAAADI. This CDR3 is built from 14 residues. Trimming stripped 2 bases from V and 6 bases from J, with 13 bases between. CDR3 region: CASSEPYRVPEAFF. CDR3 in DNA: TGCGCCAGCAGTGAGCCTTACAGGGTACCTGAAGCTTTCTTT.

The J gene is TRBJ1-2, the V gene TRBV7-2; a weak D match, TRBD1 (5 bases). The germline V gene has CDR1 SGHTA and CDR2 FQGNSA. Trimming stripped 3 bases from V and 5 bases from J, with 7 bases between. This CDR3 spans 12 amino acids. The CDR3 DNA reads TGTGCCAGCAGCTTCCCAGGGTATGGCTACACCTTC. Translation gives CASSFPGYGYTF.

The chain recombines TRBV10-1 with TRBJ1-2; 12 positions agree with TRBD1. With V trimmed by 4 bases and J by 5 bases, 5 bases remained unmatched. Germline values: CDR1 WNHNN, CDR2 SYGVQD (reference sequence). CDR3 length: 15 residues. CDR3 region: CASSAGTGGAYGYTF. CDR3 nucleotides: TGCGCCAGCAGTGCCGGGACAGGGGGCGCATATGGCTACACCTTC.

The table lists this clone with a count of one. The chain employs TRBV30 and TRBJ2-7; 12 nucleotides agree with TRBD1. The trim removed 2 bases at V and 3 bases at J, leaving 11 bases unmatched. There are 17 residues in the CDR3. CDR1 and CDR2 from the germline V gene are GTSNPN and SVGIG (reference sequence). In nucleotides, the CDR3 is TGTGCCTGGAGTTCCCCCGGGAGGGACAGGGGGCTCTACGAGCAGTACTTC. It yields the protein CAWSSPGRDRGLYEQYF.

The rearrangement uses TRBV5-4 and TRBJ1-2, with a tentative D call TRBD1 (5 bases). This CDR3 region has 13 residues. Between the trimmed V and J ends, which lost 0 bases and 8 bases, there was a span of 11 bases. Germline V CDR1 and CDR2: SGHNT, YYREEE (reference sequence). This CDR3 is CASSLVQGGGYTF. In nucleotides, the CDR3 is TGTGCCAGCAGCTTGGTTCAGGGAGGGGGCTACACCTTC.

The chain employs TRBV9 and TRBJ2-3; 7 bases map to TRBD1. V dropped 4 bases and J dropped 7; count of bases not matched to a gene: 12. CDR3 length equals 15 residues. CDR1 SGDLS and CDR2 YYNGEE come from the germline V gene. The CDR3 region has the DNA TGTGCCAGCAGCCCCCACTTAGGGGGCCTAAATACGCAGTATTTT. Its protein is CASSPHLGGLNTQYF.

V and J are TRBV5-1 and TRBJ2-1; perhaps TRBD1 as D (5 bases). V was trimmed by 7 bases and J by 4 bases, leaving 15 bases between them. The CDR3 covers 14 residues. Looked up from germline, CDR1 is SGHRS and CDR2 is YFSETQ. The CDR3 DNA reads as TGCGCCAGCGCCCCTACTCAGGGTTACAATGAGCAGTTCTTC. Amino acids: CASAPTQGYNEQFF.

V gene TRBV6-4 combines with J gene TRBJ2-1; no firm D call. With 4 bases removed from V and 4 bases from J, the gap between germline ends came to 14 bases. The CDR3 is 15 amino acids. From germline, CDR1 is MRHNA and CDR2 SNTAGT. DNA of the CDR3: TGTGCCAGCAGTGGTCGACACGACGGTTACAATGAGCAGTTCTTC. Residues: CASSGRHDGYNEQFF.

The J gene is TRBJ1-4, the V gene TRBV12-5; 8 bases align to TRBD1. The CDR3 runs to 15 residues. J was trimmed by 10 bases and V by 7 bases; bases with no gene match: 14. The germline V gene has CDR1 LGHNT and CDR2 FRNRAP. The CDR3 nucleotides are TGTGCTAGTGCCAGTTTTTCCCGGACAGGGCCAAAACTGTTTTTT. This sequence encodes CASASFSRTGPKLFF.

The rearrangement links TRBV19 to TRBJ1-5; TRBD1 might be the D (5 bases). The CDR3 consists of 14 residues. Germline V lookup: CDR1 LNHDA, CDR2 SQIVND (reference sequence). Trimming removed 2 bases at V and 6 bases at J, with 11 bases between. The CDR3 here is CASSIWGTSQPQHF. CDR3 nucleotide sequence: TGTGCCAGTAGTATATGGGGGACTTCTCAGCCCCAGCATTTT. The full variable domain, completed using reference TRBV19 and TRBJ1-5, is DGGITQSPKYLFRKEGQNVTLSCEQNLNHDAMYWYRQDPGQGLRLIYYSQIVNDFQKGDIAEGYSVSREKKESFPLTVTSAQKNPTAFYLCASSIWGTSQPQHFGDGTRLSIL.

The gene calls are TRBV19 and TRBJ1-3, with D uncertain. V dropped 5 bases and J dropped 0 bases, with 20 bases sitting between them. From germline, CDR1 is LNHDA and CDR2 SQIVND (reference sequence). This CDR3 region has 18 residues. CDR3 sequence (DNA): TGTGCCAGTAGTGGTGGTAACAGAAGGTTGAGCTCTGGAAACACCATATATTTT. Its protein is CASSGGNRRLSSGNTIYF.

This clone has a single count. The chain employs TRBV2 and TRBJ1-6; 7 positions agree with TRBD1. The ends lost 4 bases at V and 4 bases at J; junction bases unmatched: 1. Germline CDR1 reads SNHLY; CDR2 reads FYNNEI. CDR3 length: 14 amino acids. The chain's CDR3 is CASSVDRYNSPLHF. The CDR3 nucleotides read TGTGCCAGCAGTGTGGACAGGTATAATTCACCCCTCCACTTT.

The CDR3 bases are TGTGCCAGCAGCTTAGGACTAGCTATTTCAGATACGCAGTATTTT. Its translation: CASSLGLAISDTQYF. The V call is TRBV14, the J call TRBJ2-3, with TRBD2 matching over 8 bases. Trimming at V came to 5 bases and at J to 4 bases, leaving 8 bases not matched to a gene. The CDR3 consists of 15 residues. CDR1 and CDR2 from the germline V gene are SGHDN and FVKESK.